Presented here are 26 T cell receptor beta chains from one specimen sequenced in a study of blood T cell repertoires in COVID-19. TCRdb keeps only in-frame clones here, not all; method: immunoSEQ multiplex PCR. The table includes roughly 43,000 clones, 70% to 90% detected once. Sequenced input: peripheral blood. These receptors came from a man in his sixties with active COVID-19.

This clone is a singleton in its sample. The chain carries TRBV3-1 (or the pseudogene TRBV3-2) and TRBJ1-2; 7 nucleotides match TRBD1. The CDR3 is 15 residues long. Trimming at V came to 1 base and at J to 8 bases, leaving 10 bases not matched to a gene. Germline CDR1 LGHDT, CDR2 YNNKEL (reference sequence). CDR3 bases: TGTGCCAGCAGCCAAGGCCTCGAGGGGGCGGAGGGCTACACCTTC. Its translation is CASSQGLEGAEGYTF.

This clone showed up just a few times. This chain uses TRBV19 with TRBJ2-5, with D possibly matching TRBD1 (5 bases). The V gene's germline CDR1 is LNHDA and CDR2 SQIVND (reference sequence). The CDR3 has 12 amino acids. V gave up 6 bases and J gave up 4 bases, with 9 bases separating them. The DNA for the CDR3 is TGTGCCAGTAGACAGGCTGGAGAGACCCAGTACTTC. It is translated as CASRQAGETQYF.

In this sample, this clone turned up once. The chain is built from TRBV6-5 and TRBJ2-7; the match to TRBD2 covers 10 bases. This CDR3 has 14 residues. After removal of 7 bases from V and 5 bases from J, the junction contained 8 bases not matched to a gene. The germline V gene encodes CDR1 MNHEY and CDR2 SVGAGI. The CDR3 loop is CASTRSGRANEQYF. CDR3 DNA: TGTGCCAGCACGCGAAGCGGGAGGGCCAACGAGCAGTACTTC.

The chain links TRBV5-1 to TRBJ1-1, with TRBD1 as a possible D gene (6 bases). The ends were cut back, 1 base at V and 1 base at J, with 11 bases in the middle. This CDR3 has 15 residues. Germline V gives CDR1 SGHRS, CDR2 YFSETQ. The CDR3 protein is CASSLQGPTNTEAFF. Here the CDR3 DNA reads TGCGCCAGCAGCTTGCAGGGGCCAACGAACACTGAAGCTTTCTTT. The full variable domain, rest sourced from reference TRBV5-1 and TRBJ1-1, is KAGVTQTPRYLIKTRGQQVTLSCSPISGHRSVSWYQQTPGQGLQFLFEYFSETQRNKGNFPGRFSGRQFSNSRSEMNVSTLELGDSALYLCASSLQGPTNTEAFFGQGTRLTVV.

The V and J genes are TRBV19 and TRBJ1-2; no clear D. V was cut by 4 bases and J by 5 bases, with 14 bases left in between. Germline loops: CDR1 LNHDA, CDR2 SQIVND (reference sequence). The CDR3 contains 14 residues. The CDR3 DNA follows: TGTGCCAGTAGTACATCTATCGACATGTATGGCTACACCTTC. Protein sequence: CASSTSIDMYGYTF.

The chain joins TRBV7-3 to TRBJ1-6; no definite D call. CDR1 and CDR2 from the germline V gene are SGHTA and FQGTGA. The CDR3 spans 13 residues. Trimming removed 4 bases from V and 7 bases from J, with 8 bases in between. CDR3 sequence: CASSSYLNSPLHF. The CDR3 DNA sequence: TGTGCCAGCAGCTCCTATTTGAATTCACCCCTCCACTTT.

CDR3: CASSLAAGIGYGYTF. CDR3 sequence (DNA): TGTGCCAGCAGCTTGGCCGCAGGGATTGGCTATGGCTACACCTTC. V gene TRBV5-4 combines with J gene TRBJ1-2; the D gene is possibly TRBD1 (5 bases). CDR1 and CDR2 from the germline V gene are SGHNT and YYREEE (reference sequence). V shed 0 bases and J shed 4 bases, with 13 bases lying between them. The CDR3 is made up of 15 amino acids.

The rearrangement joins TRBV5-1 to TRBJ1-1, with D possibly matching TRBD1 (6 bases). Looked up from germline, CDR1 is SGHRS and CDR2 is YFSETQ. V gave up 5 bases and J gave up 0 bases, with 14 bases separating them. The CDR3 runs 15 residues. The CDR3 here is CASSKGTNLNTEAFF. The CDR3 nucleotides are TGCGCCAGCAGTAAGGGGACAAACCTGAACACTGAAGCTTTCTTT.

The chain's CDR3 is CASSPSYEQYF. The CDR3 DNA reads as TGTGCCAGCAGTCCCAGCTACGAGCAGTACTTC. The V and J genes are TRBV12-3 or TRBV12-4 and TRBJ2-7; the D is unclear. The CDR3 extends over 11 amino acids. V lost 5 bases, J lost 3 bases, and 5 bases lay in between.

The chain employs TRBV2 and TRBJ2-7, with 7 positions matching TRBD2. The germline CDR1 and CDR2 sequences are SNHLY and FYNNEI. The J segment lost 3 bases and the V segment lost 2 bases, leaving 4 bases of the junction unmatched. The CDR3 is 14 residues long. Written as DNA, the CDR3 is TGTGCCAGCAGTGAACAAAGCGGGGTCTACGAGCAGTACTTC. This codes for CASSEQSGVYEQYF.

This rearrangement joins TRBV18 to TRBJ2-2; TRBD1 aligns across 9 bases. V shed 3 bases, J shed 4 bases, and the junction held 6 bases outside the gene matches. Germline-derived CDR1 and CDR2 are KGHSH and LQKENI. CDR3 length: 16 amino acids. The CDR3 nucleotides are TGTGCCAGCTCACCGAACAGGGGGCCAAGCACCGGGGAGCTGTTTTTT. Protein: CASSPNRGPSTGELFF.

The chain employs TRBV3-1 (or the pseudogene TRBV3-2) and TRBJ2-7, with 11 bases aligning to TRBD2. Germline assignment: CDR1 LGHDT and CDR2 YNNKEL (reference sequence). V gave up 3 bases and J gave up 0 bases; unmatched junction bases: 1. CDR3 length equals 15 residues. The CDR3 loop is CASSHGLAGSYEQYF. In nucleotides, the CDR3 is TGTGCCAGCAGCCACGGACTAGCGGGCTCCTACGAGCAGTACTTC.

The V and J genes are TRBV2 and TRBJ2-7; TRBD1 matches 7 bases. Germline-derived CDR1 and CDR2 are SNHLY and FYNNEI. V was pared by 9 bases and J by 5 bases, with 16 bases of the junction left unmatched. CDR3 length: 15 residues. The CDR3 DNA is TGTGCCAGAGACCGTGGAGAGACAGGGAGTCACGAGCAGTACTTC. Translated: CARDRGETGSHEQYF.

This clone was found a few times. The rearrangement joins TRBV25-1 to TRBJ2-5; 8 bases are shared with TRBD1. The V gene end was trimmed by 1 base and the J gene end by 4 bases; junction bases not matched to a gene: 8. In germline, CDR1 is MGHDK, CDR2 SYGVNS. The CDR3 is 16 residues long. The CDR3: CASSESPDRDRETQYF. CDR3 coding DNA: TGTGCCAGCAGTGAATCCCCGGACAGGGATCGAGAGACCCAGTACTTC.

This chain connects TRBV27 to TRBJ2-7, with 9 bases that match TRBD2. With V trimmed by 0 bases and J by 3 bases, 0 bases remained unmatched. The germline CDR1 and CDR2 sequences are MNHEY and SMNVEV (reference sequence). The CDR3 extends over 14 amino acids. DNA of the CDR3: TGTGCCAGCAGTTTATCAGCGGGAGGCTACGAGCAGTACTTC. This translates into CASSLSAGGYEQYF.

The chain links TRBV5-1 to TRBJ2-7, with 7 positions matching TRBD1. The CDR3 is 14 residues long. The germline V gene has CDR1 SGHRS and CDR2 YFSETQ. V shed 7 bases, J shed 2 bases, and the junction held 9 bases outside the gene matches. Written as DNA, the CDR3 is TGCGCCAGCGGCAATACAGGGGCCCCCTACGAGCAGTACTTC. It codes for CASGNTGAPYEQYF.

This clone was detected a few times. This chain links TRBV18 with TRBJ2-3; D uncertain. V lost 3 bases and J 6 bases, leaving 13 bases between the germline ends. Germline V lookup: CDR1 KGHSH, CDR2 LQKENI. This CDR3 contains 14 residues. The CDR3 DNA is TGTGCCAGCTCACCCCAGGCCACCCCCGATACGCAGTATTTT. Its translation: CASSPQATPDTQYF.

V gene TRBV24-1 combines with J gene TRBJ2-3, with D possibly TRBD2 on 5 matching bases. The V end was cut by 6 bases, the J end by 0 bases, with 12 bases between. CDR3 length: 15 residues. Germline loops: CDR1 KGHDR, CDR2 SFDVKD. The CDR3 here is CATSSGAASTDTQYF. The CDR3 nucleotides read TGTGCCACCAGTAGCGGAGCCGCTAGCACAGATACGCAGTATTTT.

V is TRBV15 and J is TRBJ1-1, with 7 bases matching TRBD1. Germline loops: CDR1 LNHNV, CDR2 YYDKDF (reference sequence). The CDR3 runs 16 residues. V gave up 1 base and J gave up 2 bases; unmatched junction bases: 7. The CDR3 protein is CATSRVPGQPNTEAFF. In nucleotides, the CDR3 is TGTGCCACCAGCAGAGTACCGGGACAGCCAAACACTGAAGCTTTCTTT.

As concerns this clone: This sample also contains other DNA sequences that code for the same CDR3. The chain is built from TRBV3-1 (or the pseudogene TRBV3-2) and TRBJ1-1; D perhaps matches TRBD1 (6 bases). The CDR3 runs to 15 residues. Trimming took 4 bases from V and 3 from J, leaving 15 bases between them. Germline V gene sequence: CDR1 LGHDT, CDR2 YNNKEL (reference sequence). CDR3 amino acids: CASSLSGGAYTEAFF. For the CDR3, the DNA is TGTGCCAGCAGCCTTTCGGGGGGCGCGTACACTGAAGCTTTCTTT.

The V gene is TRBV5-4, the J gene TRBJ2-7, with D maybe TRBD1 (6 bases). Germline CDR1 is SGHNT and CDR2 is YYREEE (reference sequence). The CDR3 sequence is 13 residues long. Trimming stripped 7 bases from V and 3 bases from J, with 14 bases between. CDR3 coding DNA: TGTGCCAGCGCACCAGGGGCGAACTACGAGCAGTACTTC. Protein sequence: CASAPGANYEQYF.

The chain has TRBV28 and TRBJ2-5; 8 bases map to TRBD1. Germline loops: CDR1 MDHEN, CDR2 SYDVKM. V was clipped by 3 bases and J by 13 bases; unmatched bases: 10. The CDR3 length is 13 residues. The CDR3 DNA reads TGTGCCAGCAGTTTGATTCAGGGGGCGGCTCCGTACTTC. It encodes CASSLIQGAAPYF.

The genes are TRBV7-2 and TRBJ2-7; D not resolved. V was cut by 5 bases and J by 3 bases, with 11 bases left in between. The CDR3 runs 13 residues. CDR1 SGHTA and CDR2 FQGNSA come from the germline V gene. This CDR3 reads CASSRSMIYEQYF. The CDR3, as DNA: TGTGCCAGCAGCCGATCTATGATCTACGAGCAGTACTTC.

The chain couples TRBV10-3 to TRBJ2-7; 7 bases align to TRBD2. The germline gives CDR1 ENHRY, CDR2 SYGVKD. V lost 5 bases and J lost 2; bases outside the gene matches: 3. The CDR3 covers 13 residues. The CDR3 sequence: CAISSSGTYEQYF. CDR3 nucleotide sequence: TGTGCCATCAGTTCTAGCGGAACCTACGAGCAGTACTTC.

This sequence joins TRBV5-1 and TRBJ2-3; the D gene is possibly TRBD1 (5 bases). Deletions cut 1 base from V and 6 bases from J, with 12 bases between. Per the germline V gene, CDR1 is SGHRS and CDR2 is YFSETQ. This CDR3 has 14 amino acids. CDR3 region: CASSLYRAGDTQYF. The CDR3 nucleotides read TGCGCCAGCAGCTTGTATAGGGCAGGGGATACGCAGTATTTT.

The chain has TRBV6-5 and TRBJ1-1; 7 bases align to TRBD1. The CDR3 loop spans 13 amino acids. Per the germline V gene, CDR1 is MNHEY and CDR2 is SVGAGI. The V segment lost 6 bases and the J segment 5 bases; nucleotides outside the gene matches: 6. Here the CDR3 DNA reads TGTGCCAGCAGCCGAGGGGGCGTGACTGAAGCTTTCTTT. Residues: CASSRGGVTEAFF.